The 18 T cell receptor beta chains given below trace back to one sample, sequenced in a study of human T cells and chemical hapten exposure. One entry per CDR3 protein results from TCRdb running MiXCR on the RACE reads. The sample holds roughly 62,000 distinct CDR3 sequences, roughly 12% seen once. Regarding time point: patch test 3, about 24 weeks after DPC sensitization. Documented treatment: therapeutic diphenylcyclopropenone sensitization with weekly scalp DPC. The sample here was whole blood, taken in connection with sensitization to the hapten diphenylcyclopropenone (DPC). These receptor sequences come from a man aged 30 to 45 with alopecia areata. Some clones in this sample may be carry-over from other donors' samples.

This clonotype turned up a few times. The rearrangement uses TRBV5-6 and TRBJ2-7; the D is unclear. Looked up from germline, CDR1 is SGHDT and CDR2 is YYEEEE. The ends were cut back, 0 bases at V and 5 bases at J, with 18 bases in the middle. This CDR3 has 16 amino acids. The CDR3 region is CASSLVTGPTVHEQYF. The CDR3 bases are TGTGCCAGCAGCTTGGTTACGGGCCCCACTGTCCACGAGCAGTACTTC. The full variable domain, in which reference TRBV5-6 and TRBJ2-7 provide the parts outside the CDR3, is DAGVTQSPTHLIKTRGQQVTLRCSPKSGHDTVSWYQQALGQGPQFIFQYYEEEERQRGNFPDRFSGHQFPNYSSELNVNALLLGDSALYLCASSLVTGPTVHEQYFGPGTRLTVT.

This clonotype was observed a few times. V usage is TRBV5-4 and J usage is TRBJ2-3, with 8 bases fitting TRBD1. Germline CDR1 reads SGHNT; CDR2 reads YYREEE (reference sequence). Germline trimming cut 3 bases from V and 1 base from J; bases unmatched to any gene: 7. The CDR3 contains 16 residues. CDR3 coding DNA: TGTGCCAGCAGCTCGGGGACAGGCGTTGGCACAGATACGCAGTATTTT. It encodes CASSSGTGVGTDTQYF. The full variable domain, with the rest looked up from reference TRBV5-4 and TRBJ2-3, is ETGVTQSPTHLIKTRGQQVTLRCSSQSGHNTVSWYQQALGQGPQFIFQYYREEENGRGNFPPRFSGLQFPNYSSELNVNALELDDSALYLCASSSGTGVGTDTQYFGPGTRLTVL.

This clonotype has a count of ten or more. This chain connects TRBV12-3 or TRBV12-4 to TRBJ1-1, with D unclear. The germline V and J ends were trimmed by 6 bases and 1 base, with 12 bases remaining between them. CDR3 size: 14 residues. The CDR3 region has the DNA TGTGCCAGCAGCGCCCCGCCAGCGAACACTGAAGCTTTCTTT. It translates to CASSAPPANTEAFF.

This clonotype was found a few times. The chain links TRBV11-1 to TRBJ2-4, with D perhaps TRBD2 (5 bases). V lost 7 bases and J 4 bases, leaving 17 bases between the germline ends. The CDR3 length is 15 residues. CDR1 and CDR2 from the germline V gene are SGHAT and FQDESV (reference sequence). In DNA, the CDR3 is TGTGCCAGCACCACTGGAGGTGGTGGGAAAAACATTCAGTACTTC. Its translation is CASTTGGGGKNIQYF.

This clonotype was detected only a few times. The CDR3 region is CASSQDLGVLNEKLFF. The CDR3 coding sequence is TGCGCCAGCAGCCAAGATCTTGGGGTCCTTAATGAAAAACTGTTTTTT. The chain uses TRBV4-3 and TRBJ1-4, with D uncertain. Germline assignment: CDR1 LGHNA and CDR2 YSLEER. This CDR3 region has 16 residues. The V end lost 0 bases, the J end lost 4 bases, and 12 bases lay between the germline ends.

This clonotype was counted many times. The rearrangement links TRBV7-2 to TRBJ2-1; TRBD2 aligns across 10 bases. Germline V gene sequence: CDR1 SGHTA, CDR2 FQGNSA. V trimming: 2 bases; J trimming: 5 bases; junction bases outside the gene matches: 3. The CDR3 runs to 15 residues. The CDR3 sequence: CASSLMLAGDNEQFF. CDR3 nucleotides: TGTGCCAGCAGCTTAATGCTAGCGGGAGACAATGAGCAGTTCTTC.

This clonotype occurred many times. This chain joins TRBV7-6 and TRBJ2-3; D ambiguous. The CDR3 sequence is 15 residues long. Deletions cut 5 bases from V and 4 bases from J, with 16 bases between. Germline lookup yields CDR1 SGHVS and CDR2 FNYEAQ. For the CDR3, the DNA is TGTGCCAGCAGCCTTTCGCCCCGGATCCCAGATACGCAGTATTTT. As protein: CASSLSPRIPDTQYF.

This clonotype was recorded many times. V and J are TRBV6-2 or TRBV6-3 and TRBJ2-2; perhaps TRBD1 as D (5 bases). The ends were cut back, 4 bases at V and 7 bases at J, with 16 bases in the middle. The CDR3 consists of 15 residues. Germline V lookup: CDR1 MNHEY, CDR2 SVGEGT. Written as DNA, the CDR3 is TGTGCCAGCAGTTCTGGGGCCGCTTCAGGCGGGGAGCTGTTTTTT. Its translation is CASSSGAASGGELFF.

The sample holds a few counts of this clonotype. V is TRBV2 and J is TRBJ2-5; D perhaps matches TRBD2 (5 bases). There are 15 residues in the CDR3. Germline V gene sequence: CDR1 SNHLY, CDR2 FYNNEI. Trimming removed 6 bases at V and 1 base at J, with 15 bases between. The CDR3 DNA is TGTGCCAGCAGCTTACAGATGGGAGCCCAAGAGACCCAGTACTTC. It is translated as CASSLQMGAQETQYF.

The chain employs TRBV20-1 and TRBJ1-4; D not resolved. The length of the CDR3 is 13 residues. Germline V gene lookup returns CDR1 DFQATT and CDR2 SNEGSKA (reference sequence). The germline V and J ends were trimmed by 3 bases and 7 bases, with 12 bases remaining between them. DNA for the CDR3: TGCAGTGCTAGTTGGGCTGCGGGTGAAAAACTGTTTTTT. Its protein is CSASWAAGEKLFF.

The genes are TRBV7-3 and TRBJ2-1, with D perhaps matching TRBD2 (5 bases). The V gene lost 5 bases and the J gene lost 1 base, with 9 bases spanning the gap. Germline V gene data show CDR1 as SGHTA and CDR2 as FQGTGA. The CDR3 covers 14 residues. In nucleotides, the CDR3 is TGTGCCAGCAGCCCCCTAGCTTCCTACAATGAGCAGTTCTTC. This encodes CASSPLASYNEQFF.

The V and J genes are TRBV5-5 and TRBJ1-1; TRBD1 is a possible D gene (6 bases). The CDR3 has 14 amino acids. V lost 3 bases, J lost 7 bases, and 16 bases lay in between. Germline-derived CDR1 and CDR2 are SGHKS and YYEKEE (reference sequence). CDR3 sequence (DNA): TGTGCCAGCAGCTGGAGGCAGGGGCCCCTTGAAGCTTTCTTT. Amino acid sequence: CASSWRQGPLEAFF.

This clonotype was picked up a small number of times. The rearrangement links TRBV9 to TRBJ1-1; D not certain. The V end lost 4 bases, the J end lost 10 bases, and 17 bases lay between the germline ends. CDR1 and CDR2 from the germline V gene are SGDLS and YYNGEE. The length of the CDR3 is 13 residues. In DNA form, the CDR3 reads TGTGCCAGCAGCCTTCAAGATGGTGTCGTAGCTTTCTTT. It translates to CASSLQDGVVAFF.

This clonotype was picked up many times. V is TRBV12-3 or TRBV12-4 and J is TRBJ2-3; tentative D call: TRBD2 (6 bases). The V end lost 2 bases, the J end lost 2 bases, and 11 bases lay between the germline ends. The length of the CDR3 is 15 residues. CDR3 DNA: TGTGCCAGCAGTTTAAATGCGGGGTACACAGATACGCAGTATTTT. Its protein is CASSLNAGYTDTQYF.

This clonotype appeared many times. The chain combines TRBV3-1 with TRBJ1-2; D gene ambiguous. The CDR3 runs to 12 residues. The V gene's germline CDR1 is LGHDT and CDR2 YNNKEL (reference sequence). V was shortened by 2 bases and J by 3 bases, with 4 bases between the two germline ends. Here the CDR3 DNA reads TGTGCCAGCAGCCAATACGACTATGGCTACACCTTC. It specifies CASSQYDYGYTF.

This clonotype has ten or more counts. CDR3 sequence: CSARASGRTDTQYF. The CDR3 nucleotides are TGCAGTGCCCGAGCGAGCGGTCGCACAGATACGCAGTATTTT. J is TRBJ2-3 and V is TRBV20-1, with a weak D call TRBD2 (5 bases). CDR3 length equals 14 residues. V was clipped by 6 bases and J by 1 base, with 14 bases between them. Germline values: CDR1 DFQATT, CDR2 SNEGSKA (reference sequence).

This clonotype was found a few times. The CDR3 bases are TGCGCCAGCAGCCTGACCTACAGTCGTTCCAAAGAGACCCAGTACTTC. It yields the protein CASSLTYSRSKETQYF. J is TRBJ2-5 and V is TRBV5-1; D uncertain. Per the germline V gene, CDR1 is SGHRS and CDR2 is YFSETQ. This CDR3 region has 16 residues. The ends were cut back, 4 bases at V and 3 bases at J, with 19 bases in the middle.

CDR3 sequence: CASSLGDRYYNEQFF. The CDR3 DNA follows: TGTGCCAGCAGCCTCGGGGACCGATATTACAATGAGCAGTTCTTC. V is TRBV3-1 and J is TRBJ2-1; D is perhaps TRBD1 or TRBD2 (5 bases each). The CDR3 spans 15 residues. Germline V lookup: CDR1 LGHDT, CDR2 YNNKEL (reference sequence). V lost 4 bases and J 4 bases, leaving 14 bases between the germline ends.